The 26 T cell receptor beta chains presented below share a single source sample, sequenced in a study of early T cells in non-severe SARS-CoV-2 infection. TCRdb used MiXCR to reprocess the 5' RACE reads, holding one entry per CDR3 protein. The profile shows roughly 65,000 distinct CDR3 sequences, roughly a tenth of them singletons. Sequenced: whole blood. The receptor set was obtained from an adult who was a healthcare worker with PCR-confirmed SARS-CoV-2 infection or an uninfected control (not recorded which).

This clonotype was found many times. The chain recombines TRBV6-5 with TRBJ1-5, with D hard to call. Trimming stripped 6 bases from V and 3 bases from J, with 12 bases between. Germline CDR1 and CDR2: MNHEY and SVGAGI. This CDR3 region has 14 residues. The CDR3 region is CASSPTTPNQPQHF. The CDR3 coding sequence is TGTGCCAGCAGCCCCACAACCCCCAATCAGCCCCAGCATTTT.

The sample holds a few counts of this clonotype. The DNA for the CDR3 is TGCAGCGTTGTAGGAGGGACAAAATTGAATCAGCCCCAGCATTTT. It is translated as CSVVGGTKLNQPQHF. The chain carries TRBV29-1 and TRBJ1-5; D possibly corresponds to TRBD1 (6 bases). V was cut by 4 bases and J by 4 bases, with 17 bases left in between. Germline lookup yields CDR1 SQVTM and CDR2 ANQGSEA. The CDR3 loop spans 15 amino acids.

The J gene is TRBJ2-1, the V gene TRBV18; the D gene is possibly TRBD1 (5 bases). The CDR3 contains 15 residues. From germline, CDR1 is KGHSH and CDR2 LQKENI. V dropped 2 bases and J dropped 3 bases, with 11 bases sitting between them. The CDR3 loop is CASSPVDRDYNEQFF. The CDR3 DNA is TGTGCCAGCTCACCAGTCGACAGAGACTACAATGAGCAGTTCTTC.

This clonotype showed up many times. The chain couples TRBV18 to TRBJ1-6; weak D call: TRBD1 (6 bases). Trimming left V 3 bases short and J 10 bases short, with 13 bases between. The CDR3 has 14 amino acids. Germline CDR1 reads KGHSH; CDR2 reads LQKENI. The CDR3 protein is CASSPGQGKSPLHF. Written as DNA, the CDR3 is TGTGCCAGCTCACCGGGGCAGGGGAAATCACCCCTCCACTTT.

V usage is TRBV3-1 and J usage is TRBJ2-2, with D unclear. The ends were cut back, 0 bases at V and 6 bases at J, with 8 bases in the middle. The CDR3 has 14 residues. Per germline, CDR1 LGHDT and CDR2 YNNKEL (reference sequence). CDR3 coding DNA: TGTGCCAGCAGCCAAGATGGTTGGGCCGGGGAGCTGTTTTTT. Amino acids: CASSQDGWAGELFF.

This clonotype was counted only a few times. The chain carries TRBV7-2 and TRBJ2-3, with TRBD2 identical over 10 bases. J was trimmed by 2 bases and V by 5 bases; bases with no gene match: 7. Germline CDR1 reads SGHTA; CDR2 reads FQGNSA. This CDR3 has 16 amino acids. Here the CDR3 reads CASSLGLAAVTDTQYF. Written as DNA, the CDR3 is TGTGCCAGCAGCCTCGGACTAGCGGCCGTCACAGATACGCAGTATTTT.

This sequence joins TRBV7-2 and TRBJ2-1, with 12 bases lining up with TRBD2. Trimming cost V 5 bases and J 8 bases; bases outside gene matches: 7. Germline V lookup: CDR1 SGHTA, CDR2 FQGNSA. The CDR3 totals 15 residues. CDR3 DNA: TGTGCCAGCAGCGGACGACTAGCGGGAGCCTATGAGCAGTTCTTC. Its protein is CASSGRLAGAYEQFF.

This chain joins TRBV2 and TRBJ2-3; TRBD2 aligns across 7 bases. The CDR3 contains 15 residues. From germline, CDR1 is SNHLY and CDR2 FYNNEI. V shed 4 bases, J shed 2 bases, and the junction held 6 bases outside the gene matches. CDR3 sequence (DNA): TGTGCCAGCAGTGCCCAGCGGGGTAACACAGATACGCAGTATTTT. Its translation: CASSAQRGNTDTQYF.

The rearrangement uses TRBV28 and TRBJ2-7; unclear D gene. Germline V gene data show CDR1 as MDHEN and CDR2 as SYDVKM. The germline V and J ends were trimmed by 5 bases and 4 bases, with 15 bases remaining between them. The CDR3 length is 14 residues. Here the CDR3 reads CASSVSHDLYEQYF. CDR3 bases: TGTGCCAGCAGTGTCTCCCATGACTTGTACGAGCAGTACTTC.

In its sample, this clonotype was seen a few times. The V call is TRBV7-2, the J call TRBJ1-1, with D maybe TRBD1 (5 bases). The CDR3 is 13 amino acids. The V end lost 0 bases, the J end lost 5 bases, and 7 bases lay between the germline ends. The germline gives CDR1 SGHTA, CDR2 FQGNSA. This CDR3 reads CASSLAGVTEAFF. In DNA form, the CDR3 reads TGTGCCAGCAGCTTAGCGGGGGTAACTGAAGCTTTCTTT.

This clonotype was observed a handful of times. The rearrangement links TRBV5-6 to TRBJ2-7; TRBD1 matches at 9 bases. The CDR3 length is 14 residues. After removal of 3 bases from V and 3 bases from J, the junction contained 4 bases not matched to a gene. Per the germline V gene, CDR1 is SGHDT and CDR2 is YYEEEE. The CDR3 loop reads CASSSLDRGYEQYF. For the CDR3, the DNA is TGTGCCAGCAGCTCCCTGGACAGGGGCTACGAGCAGTACTTC.

This chain links TRBV30 with TRBJ2-7, with D perhaps assigned TRBD1 or TRBD2 (5 bases each). The CDR3 covers 15 residues. Trimming removed 2 bases at V and 3 bases at J, with 17 bases between. Germline values: CDR1 GTSNPN, CDR2 SVGIG (reference sequence). The CDR3 reads CAWSPKGRVDYEQYF. CDR3 in DNA: TGTGCCTGGAGTCCCAAGGGGCGGGTTGACTACGAGCAGTACTTC.

Concerning this clonotype: At one boundary the junction diverges from the germline segment, which might be a read error. The chain employs TRBV9 and TRBJ2-3; 7 bases fit TRBD2. Per the germline V gene, CDR1 is SGDLS and CDR2 is YYNGEE. The CDR3 is 15 residues long. CDR3 sequence reads: CVSSVTGLRTDTQYF. CDR3 bases: TGTGTCAGCAGCGTCACGGGACTACGCACAGATACGCAGTATTTT.

The genes are TRBV12-3 or TRBV12-4 and TRBJ2-3; no clear D gene. The CDR3 sequence is 13 residues long. The V gene lost 8 bases and the J gene lost 2 bases, with 11 bases spanning the gap. The CDR3 DNA is TGTGCCAGCGGTCGAGGCCACACAGATACGCAGTATTTT. Encoded protein: CASGRGHTDTQYF.

This clonotype appeared many times. The chain carries TRBV2 and TRBJ2-7, with 7 bases aligning to TRBD2. After removal of 10 bases from V and 5 bases from J, the junction contained 11 bases not matched to a gene. CDR3 length: 13 residues. Germline V gene lookup returns CDR1 SNHLY and CDR2 FYNNEI. Here the CDR3 DNA reads TGTGCCACCCTCTCCGGGACTATGGACGAGCAGTACTTC. This gives the protein CATLSGTMDEQYF.

This chain connects TRBV20-1 to TRBJ2-7, with D perhaps TRBD1 (6 bases). The germline gives CDR1 DFQATT, CDR2 SNEGSKA (reference sequence). V was trimmed by 6 bases and J by 4 bases, leaving 10 bases between them. The CDR3 has 11 residues. The CDR3 region has the DNA TGCAGTGCAACCCAGGGGTACGAGCAGTACTTC. It translates to CSATQGYEQYF.

This clonotype was seen only a few times. J is TRBJ1-2 and V is TRBV6-1; unclear D gene. Trimming pared 8 bases from V and 8 bases from J, leaving 21 bases between. This CDR3 is built from 14 residues. Germline V CDR1 and CDR2: MNHNS, SASEGT. The CDR3 DNA is TGTGCCAGCTATCGGGAGGCTGCTGAGGAAGGCTACACCTTC. Its translation is CASYREAAEEGYTF.

The V gene is TRBV5-1, the J gene TRBJ2-3; no clear D gene. Germline V gene data show CDR1 as SGHRS and CDR2 as YFSETQ. The V gene lost 0 bases and the J gene lost 4 bases, with 3 bases spanning the gap. The CDR3 runs to 12 residues. CDR3: CASSLEADTQYF. The CDR3 region has the DNA TGCGCCAGCAGCTTGGAAGCAGATACGCAGTATTTT.

The chain recombines TRBV20-1 with TRBJ2-7; D call uncertain. This CDR3 is 12 amino acids long. Germline V gene data show CDR1 as DFQATT and CDR2 as SNEGSKA (reference sequence). The ends were cut back, 0 bases at V and 5 bases at J, with 8 bases in the middle. The CDR3: CSARDLAHEQYF. CDR3 coding DNA: TGCAGTGCTAGAGATTTGGCCCACGAGCAGTACTTC.

The chain joins TRBV20-1 to TRBJ1-2, with D hard to call. Deletions cut 3 bases from V and 0 bases from J, with 8 bases between. There are 13 residues in the CDR3. Per germline, CDR1 DFQATT and CDR2 SNEGSKA (reference sequence). CDR3 nucleotide sequence: TGCAGTGCTAGTAAAGGCCCTAACTATGGCTACACCTTC. Amino acids: CSASKGPNYGYTF.

The chain uses TRBV2 and TRBJ1-3, with TRBD1 matching over 7 bases. V lost 4 bases and J lost 0; bases outside the gene matches: 9. The CDR3 has 17 residues. Germline V CDR1 and CDR2: SNHLY, FYNNEI. CDR3 DNA: TGTGCCAGCAGTGTTGTACAGGGGCTTTTCTCTGGAAACACCATATATTTT. Translation: CASSVVQGLFSGNTIYF.

Points on this clonotype: The germline gene is not matched at one end of the junction; a read error may be the cause. The chain employs TRBV10-3 and TRBJ2-3, with 8 nucleotides matching TRBD2. Germline V CDR1 and CDR2: ENHRY, SYGVKD. CDR3 size: 14 residues. CDR3 bases: TGTGCCATCACACCAAGCGGGAGCAGAGATACGCAGTATTTT. Translation: CAITPSGSRDTQYF.

This clonotype was detected ten times or more. V usage is TRBV20-1 and J usage is TRBJ2-3; D remains unclear. The V end lost 1 base, the J end lost 3 bases, and 8 bases lay between the germline ends. Germline CDR1 and CDR2: DFQATT and SNEGSKA (reference sequence). This CDR3 is 13 amino acids long. This chain's CDR3 is CSARVPGTDTQYF. CDR3 in DNA: TGCAGTGCTAGAGTTCCCGGGACAGATACGCAGTATTTT.

The V and J genes are TRBV2 and TRBJ1-4; no clear D gene. The CDR3 is made up of 12 amino acids. Germline CDR1 is SNHLY and CDR2 is FYNNEI. V was trimmed by 4 bases and J by 6 bases, leaving 6 bases between them. Here the CDR3 DNA reads TGTGCCAGCAGTGTAGGGTATGAAAAACTGTTTTTT. Encoded protein: CASSVGYEKLFF.

The J gene is TRBJ2-7, the V gene TRBV28; D unresolved. From germline, CDR1 is MDHEN and CDR2 SYDVKM. CDR3 length: 13 residues. V dropped 8 bases and J dropped 2 bases, with 13 bases sitting between them. CDR3 protein: CASVSTLTYEQYF. CDR3 sequence (DNA): TGTGCCAGCGTTTCGACTCTTACCTACGAGCAGTACTTC.

This clonotype occurred a few times. The V and J genes are TRBV12-3 or TRBV12-4 and TRBJ1-2; D unclear. The CDR3 is 11 amino acids. Trimming cost V 4 bases and J 9 bases, with 9 bases left between them. The CDR3 sequence is CASSSPSSYTF. The DNA for the CDR3 is TGTGCCAGCAGTTCCCCTTCTAGCTACACCTTC.